Below are 28 T cell receptor beta chains sequenced from a single sample in a study of OX40 agonist ivuxolimab in advanced cancers. Data came from immunoSEQ multiplex PCR; TCRdb stores just in-frame clones and leaves some out. The repertoire has some 25,000 clones, approximately 86% of them found once; the top ten carry more than 12%. The sample consisted of CD4+ or CD8+ T cells sorted from blood, taken in a trial of the OX40 agonist ivuxolimab. Source of these receptors: an adult with an advanced solid tumor such as melanoma, head and neck, liver or kidney cancer.

The chain recombines TRBV2 with TRBJ2-7, with TRBD1 as a possible D gene (6 bases). Between the trimmed V and J ends, which lost 6 bases and 4 bases, there was a span of 13 bases. The CDR3 contains 13 residues. Germline-derived CDR1 and CDR2 are SNHLY and FYNNEI. DNA for the CDR3: TGTGCCAGCAGCGAGACAGGTTGGTACGAGCAGTACTTC. This codes for CASSETGWYEQYF.

This clone was found once. The chain uses TRBV6-6 and TRBJ1-2; 9 positions match TRBD1. Per the germline V gene, CDR1 is MNHNY and CDR2 is SVGAGI (reference sequence). The CDR3 extends over 16 amino acids. V shed 7 bases, J shed 2 bases, and the junction held 11 bases outside the gene matches. The CDR3 bases are TGTGCCAGCATCACGGGACAGGGAAGTACCAACTATGGCTACACCTTC. Protein sequence: CASITGQGSTNYGYTF.

This clone was observed a few times. The junction differs from germline at one of its ends, possibly a read error. The V gene is TRBV7-9, the J gene TRBJ2-7; TRBD2 matches 12 bases. CDR1 and CDR2 from the germline V gene are SEHNR and FQNEAQ (reference sequence). There are 13 residues in the CDR3. The CDR3 here is CASSLGLAGGPSF. The CDR3 region has the DNA TGTGCCAGCAGCTTAGGGCTAGCGGGAGGGCCGAGTTTC.

This clone is labeled as medium-sized. The chain is built from TRBV7-9 and TRBJ2-1; D is tentatively TRBD1 or TRBD2 (5 bases each). Trimming removed 4 bases at V and 8 bases at J, with 18 bases between. The CDR3 length is 15 residues. Germline CDR1 and CDR2: SEHNR and FQNEAQ (reference sequence). Here the CDR3 DNA reads TGTGCCAGCAGCTCACTCCGGGCCCTGGGGGATGAGCAGTTCTTC. It yields the protein CASSSLRALGDEQFF.

This clone was detected only once. V is TRBV11-2 and J is TRBJ2-1, with 12 bases that match TRBD2. The CDR3 totals 15 residues. Germline loops: CDR1 SGHAT, CDR2 FQNNGV. The ends lost 5 bases at V and 6 bases at J; junction bases unmatched: 5. The chain's CDR3 is CASSQASGRVNEQFF. The CDR3 DNA is TGTGCCAGCAGCCAAGCTAGCGGGAGGGTCAATGAGCAGTTCTTC.

V and J are TRBV5-1 and TRBJ2-7, with D perhaps TRBD2 (5 bases). The CDR3 extends over 13 amino acids. The V end lost 2 bases, the J end lost 7 bases, and 13 bases lay between the germline ends. CDR1 and CDR2 (germline): SGHRS, YFSETQ. Written as DNA, the CDR3 is TGCGCCAGCAGCTTAGGACTCGAAAGGGAGCAGTACTTC. Translated, it gives CASSLGLEREQYF.

V and J are TRBV5-4 and TRBJ2-7; no definite D call. The CDR3 totals 17 residues. Trimming stripped 4 bases from V and 0 bases from J, with 20 bases between. Germline assignment: CDR1 SGHNT and CDR2 YYREEE (reference sequence). CDR3 nucleotides: TGTGCCAGCAGCGGCCGATATGTCACTTTATCCTCCTACGAGCAGTACTTC. Amino acid sequence: CASSGRYVTLSSYEQYF.

The chain carries TRBV11-2 and TRBJ2-1; no reliable D call. The CDR3 has 16 amino acids. Trimming shortened V by 8 bases and J by 8 bases, and 25 bases separated the two germline ends. Germline assignment: CDR1 SGHAT and CDR2 FQNNGV. The CDR3 DNA is TGTGCCAGCGGGCTCTACCAGCGAGTGATTATCGATGAGCAGTTCTTC. This translates into CASGLYQRVIIDEQFF.

The rearrangement joins TRBV28 to TRBJ2-3; TRBD2 matches 10 bases. The CDR3 has 17 amino acids. Germline V lookup: CDR1 MDHEN, CDR2 SYDVKM. J lost 2 bases, V lost 3 bases, and 8 bases had no gene match. The CDR3 region is CASSFKSGRENTDTQYF. CDR3 sequence (DNA): TGTGCCAGCAGTTTCAAGAGCGGGAGGGAAAACACAGATACGCAGTATTTT. Complete variable domain (other parts from reference TRBV28 and TRBJ2-3): DVKVTQSSRYLVKRTGEKVFLECVQDMDHENMFWYRQDPGLGLRLIYFSYDVKMKEKGDIPEGYSVSREKKERFSLILESASTNQTSMYLCASSFKSGRENTDTQYFGPGTRLTVL.

V usage is TRBV7-2 and J usage is TRBJ2-3; D gene unclear. The CDR3 runs to 15 residues. The germline gives CDR1 SGHTA, CDR2 FQGNSA. Trimming removed 1 base from V and 0 bases from J, with 8 bases in between. CDR3 coding DNA: TGTGCCAGCAGCTTAGTGGCACGAAGCACAGATACGCAGTATTTT. Protein: CASSLVARSTDTQYF.

The V gene is TRBV29-1, the J gene TRBJ1-2; TRBD1 agrees at 9 bases. Germline V gene data show CDR1 as SQVTM and CDR2 as ANQGSEA. There are 16 residues in the CDR3. V lost 0 bases and J lost 4; bases outside the gene matches: 9. CDR3 nucleotides: TGCAGCGTTGAAGATCCCGGGACAGGGTCCCCCTATGGCTACACCTTC. Translation gives CSVEDPGTGSPYGYTF.

For this clone: The sample has other DNA sequences that encode this CDR3 too. The chain joins TRBV29-1 to TRBJ2-3; 7 bases agree with TRBD1. This CDR3 contains 14 residues. With V trimmed by 1 base and J by 2 bases, 3 bases remained unmatched. The V gene's germline CDR1 is SQVTM and CDR2 ANQGSEA. CDR3 region: CSVEGQGYTDTQYF. CDR3 coding DNA: TGCAGCGTTGAAGGACAGGGTTACACAGATACGCAGTATTTT.

The rearrangement joins TRBV29-1 to TRBJ1-2, with a possible D match to TRBD1 (6 bases). The V end lost 3 bases, the J end lost 4 bases, and 18 bases lay between the germline ends. The CDR3 is 15 amino acids. CDR1 is SQVTM and CDR2 is ANQGSEA in the germline V gene. The DNA of the CDR3 is TGCAGCGTTGAGTTTGAACAGGGCGACCCCTATGGCTACACCTTC. Its translation is CSVEFEQGDPYGYTF. The variable domain in full, with the rest retrieved from reference TRBV29-1 and TRBJ1-2, is SAVISQKPSRDICQRGTSLTIQCQVDSQVTMMFWYRQQPGQSLTLIATANQGSEATYESGFVIDKFPISRPNLTFSTLTVSNMSPEDSSIYLCSVEFEQGDPYGYTFGSGTRLTVV.

This clone appeared a few times. The chain links TRBV2 to TRBJ1-5; TRBD1 might be the D (6 bases). Germline V gives CDR1 SNHLY, CDR2 FYNNEI. CDR3 length: 15 amino acids. The V end was cut by 6 bases, the J end by 2 bases, with 14 bases between. Here the CDR3 reads CASRRDTARNQPQHF. The CDR3 bases are TGTGCCAGCAGGAGGGACACGGCCCGCAATCAGCCCCAGCATTTT.

The chain couples TRBV9 to TRBJ1-2, with D unclear. The CDR3 length is 17 residues. The V and J ends lost 1 base and 4 bases respectively, with 20 bases between them. Germline V gene lookup returns CDR1 SGDLS and CDR2 YYNGEE. The CDR3 coding sequence is TGTGCCAGCAGCGTAAACTGGCGGACTCCGGGTGGCTATGGCTACACCTTC. Translation: CASSVNWRTPGGYGYTF. Using reference TRBV9 and TRBJ1-2 for the parts outside the CDR3, the full variable domain is DSGVTQTPKHLITATGQRVTLRCSPRSGDLSVYWYQQSLDQGLQFLIQYYNGEERAKGNILERFSAQQFPDLHSELNLSSLELGDSALYFCASSVNWRTPGGYGYTFGSGTRLTVV.

The V call is TRBV4-1, the J call TRBJ1-4; D remains unclear. Germline CDR1 and CDR2: MGHRA and YSYEKL. V was cut by 4 bases and J by 8 bases, with 8 bases left in between. The CDR3 covers 12 residues. The CDR3 spells CASSPPGEKLFF. Here the CDR3 DNA reads TGCGCCAGCAGCCCCCCTGGCGAAAAACTGTTTTTT.

The chain has TRBV5-1 and TRBJ1-1; D ambiguous. The ends were cut back, 4 bases at V and 3 bases at J, with 13 bases in the middle. Germline loops: CDR1 SGHRS, CDR2 YFSETQ. CDR3 length: 14 amino acids. As DNA, the CDR3 is TGCGCCAGCAGCGAACTAGGTGGGGACACTGAAGCTTTCTTT. Amino acid sequence: CASSELGGDTEAFF.

The CDR3 coding sequence is TGTGCCAGCAGCTTAGATTGGGGGGAGGAAAAGAACTCCTATGGCTACACCTTC. Translation gives CASSLDWGEEKNSYGYTF. The chain uses TRBV7-8 and TRBJ1-2, with D possibly TRBD1 on 5 matching bases. Per the germline V gene, CDR1 is SGHVS and CDR2 is FQNEAQ. The CDR3 sequence is 18 residues long. Trimming removed 1 base from V and 4 bases from J, with 22 bases in between. Variable domain in full (rest from reference TRBV7-8 and TRBJ1-2): GAGVSQSPRYKVAKRGQDVALRCDPISGHVSLFWYQQALGQGPEFLTYFQNEAQLDKSGLPSDRFFAERPEGSVSTLKIQRTQQEDSAVYLCASSLDWGEEKNSYGYTFGSGTRLTVV.

The chain recombines TRBV13 with TRBJ1-1; D might be TRBD1 (5 bases). The CDR3 has 15 residues. V was pared by 1 base and J by 5 bases, with 14 bases between. Germline-derived CDR1 and CDR2 are PRHDT and FYEKMQ (reference sequence). This CDR3 is CASSLDRQLGTEAFF. The CDR3 DNA is TGTGCCAGCAGCTTAGACCGACAGTTGGGGACTGAAGCTTTCTTT.

Notes on this clone: The sample carries other DNA sequences with the same CDR3. The V call is TRBV7-3, the J call TRBJ2-7; possible D gene TRBD2, 5 bases. V dropped 1 base and J dropped 5 bases, with 9 bases sitting between them. There are 13 residues in the CDR3. Germline V gives CDR1 SGHTA, CDR2 FQGTGA. CDR3: CASSLKVRDEQYF. CDR3 bases: TGTGCCAGCAGCTTAAAAGTGCGGGACGAGCAGTACTTC.

The genes are TRBV4-2 and TRBJ1-1, with D unclear. The germline V and J ends were trimmed by 1 base and 2 bases, with 11 bases remaining between them. CDR3 size: 15 residues. The germline V gene encodes CDR1 LGHNA and CDR2 YNFKEQ. CDR3: CASSQGRGVNTEAFF. CDR3 nucleotides: TGTGCCAGCAGCCAAGGCCGGGGAGTCAACACTGAAGCTTTCTTT.

The chain employs TRBV15 and TRBJ1-2, with D unclear. The germline V and J ends were trimmed by 0 bases and 3 bases, with 8 bases remaining between them. This CDR3 comprises 14 residues. In germline, CDR1 is LNHNV, CDR2 YYDKDF (reference sequence). The CDR3 sequence: CATSREDRDYGYTF. In DNA, the CDR3 is TGTGCCACCAGCAGAGAGGATCGGGACTATGGCTACACCTTC.

The chain joins TRBV4-1 to TRBJ2-1, with 10 bases matching TRBD2. This CDR3 spans 16 amino acids. Germline CDR1 and CDR2: MGHRA and YSYEKL. J was trimmed by 7 bases and V by 6 bases; bases with no gene match: 12. In DNA, the CDR3 is TGCGCCAGCAGTCTTAAGCAGCGGGAGGGTAAGAATGAGCAGTTCTTC. Residues: CASSLKQREGKNEQFF.

The rearrangement links TRBV23-1 to TRBJ2-2, with D perhaps matching TRBD1 (6 bases). TRBV23-1 is assigned to the ORF class and has an uncertain function. The CDR3 consists of 15 residues. The V end was cut by 8 bases, the J end by 6 bases, with 19 bases between. The CDR3 region is CASHNAGARPGELFF. The CDR3, as DNA: TGCGCCAGCCATAACGCAGGGGCTCGGCCCGGGGAGCTGTTTTTT.

This clone was found once. The chain employs TRBV4-3 and TRBJ2-5; 8 nucleotides match TRBD2. V trimming: 0 bases; J trimming: 4 bases; junction bases outside the gene matches: 13. The CDR3 has 18 residues. Per the germline V gene, CDR1 is LGHNA and CDR2 is YSLEER. The CDR3 spells CASSQEVSRGGFRETQYF. The CDR3 coding sequence is TGCGCCAGCAGCCAAGAAGTCTCCCGGGGGGGCTTTCGAGAGACCCAGTACTTC.

This chain uses TRBV5-5 with TRBJ2-3, with D unclear. V gave up 4 bases and J gave up 6 bases, with 12 bases separating them. CDR3 length equals 13 residues. Germline CDR1 SGHKS, CDR2 YYEKEE (reference sequence). This CDR3 reads CASSLVIGDTQYF. The CDR3 nucleotides are TGTGCCAGCAGCCTGGTTATTGGGGATACGCAGTATTTT.

The chain uses TRBV19 and TRBJ1-1; tentatively, D is TRBD1 (5 bases). Germline assignment: CDR1 LNHDA and CDR2 SQIVND (reference sequence). The ends were cut back, 10 bases at V and 5 bases at J, with 14 bases in the middle. This CDR3 is 12 amino acids long. Here the CDR3 DNA reads TGTGCCACCTCGGGTGGGGGAACTGAAGCTTTCTTT. Its translation is CATSGGGTEAFF.

The rearrangement links TRBV19 to TRBJ1-2; D not certain. This CDR3 contains 13 residues. CDR1 and CDR2 from the germline V gene are LNHDA and SQIVND (reference sequence). V was pared by 3 bases and J by 6 bases, with 11 bases between. CDR3 sequence: CASSMLGFDGYTF. The CDR3 DNA sequence: TGTGCCAGTAGTATGCTAGGGTTCGATGGCTACACCTTC.